This T cell receptor beta chain came from a study of blood T cell repertoires in COVID-19. Across the whole study: There were acute and convalescent COVID-19 samples, and they came from the United States, Italy and Spain. Sample material is recorded as cDNA or gDNA derived from T cells, B-cell-depleted T cells, or PBMCs.

There are 15 residues in the CDR3. V was pared by 4 bases and J by 3 bases, with 5 bases of the junction left unmatched. Germline CDR1 SGHRS, CDR2 YFSETQ. Authors' methods: Reference gene primer amplification gave nucleated cell count estimates. Method: immunoSEQ multiplex PCR; TCRdb's copy keeps in-frame clones and lacks some. V and J calls and clone size follow that table, whereas D and trimming were derived from the DNA. The table records about 38,000 clones, just under 75% of them present only once. Recruited during active infection, patients (from Seattle) were subsequently followed longitudinally.

Sequencing was carried out using peripheral blood. This rearrangement joins TRBV5-1 to TRBJ1-5; 9 bases are a match to TRBD1. The sequence derives from an older man with COVID-19, enrolled during active disease. The CDR3: CASSGGQGANQPQHF. CDR3 DNA sequence: TGCGCCAGCAGCGGGGGACAGGGCGCCAATCAGCCCCAGCATTTT. Based on the CDR3 plus reference TRBV5-1 and TRBJ1-5, the full variable domain is KAGVTQTPRYLIKTRGQQVTLSCSPISGHRSVSWYQQTPGQGLQFLFEYFSETQRNKGNFPGRFSGRQFSNSRSEMNVSTLELGDSALYLCASSGGQGANQPQHFGDGTRLSIL.